This T cell receptor (beta chain) came from a study of T cell responses to AZD1222 COVID-19 vaccine. Study results and caveats: Spike-specific TCR breadth and depth were elevated following two AZD1222 doses. In a largely white British group with more females than males, clonal diversity was possibly underestimated.

This clone was recorded only once. As yet, its antigen is unknown. CDR1 is SGDLS and CDR2 is YYNGEE in the germline V gene. There are 16 residues in the CDR3. Trimming took 3 bases from V and 6 from J; bases not matched to a gene: 12. Method: immunoSEQ multiplex PCR; TCRdb's copy keeps in-frame clones and lacks some. The table has over 150,000 clones, about nine tenths seen once. The gene calls are TRBV9 and TRBJ2-5; 9 bases fit TRBD1. This specimen consisted of peripheral blood, obtained on day 0 of AZD1222 vaccination. The sequence derives from an adult in good health. The CDR3 reads CASSAAPGQGAKTQYF. As DNA, the CDR3 is TGTGCCAGCAGCGCAGCTCCGGGACAGGGTGCGAAGACCCAGTACTTC.